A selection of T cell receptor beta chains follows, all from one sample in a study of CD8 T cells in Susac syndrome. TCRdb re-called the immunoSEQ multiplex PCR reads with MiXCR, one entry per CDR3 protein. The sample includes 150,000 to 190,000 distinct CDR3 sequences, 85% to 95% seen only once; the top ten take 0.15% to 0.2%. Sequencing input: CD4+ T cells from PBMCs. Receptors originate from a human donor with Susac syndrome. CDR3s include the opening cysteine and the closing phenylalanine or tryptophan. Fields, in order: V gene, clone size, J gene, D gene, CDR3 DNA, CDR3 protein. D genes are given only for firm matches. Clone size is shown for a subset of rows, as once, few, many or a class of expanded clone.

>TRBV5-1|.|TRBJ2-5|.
TGCGCCAGCAGGGGGGCAGGAGGACAAGAGACCCAGTACTTC
CASRGAGGQETQYF
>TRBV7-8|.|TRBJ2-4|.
TGTGCCAGCAGCTTAGGATACTCGGAAAACATTCAGTACTTC
CASSLGYSENIQYF
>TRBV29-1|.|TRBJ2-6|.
TGCAGCGTTTCCACGGCCAGCTCTGGGGCCAACGTCCTGACTTTC
CSVSTASSGANVLTF
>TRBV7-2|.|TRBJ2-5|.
TGTGCCAGCAGCTTAGGTAGCAGCGAGACCCAGTACTTC
CASSLGSSETQYF
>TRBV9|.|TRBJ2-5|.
TGTGCCAGCAGCCCCACCGGGTGGGGGGAGACCCAGTACTTC
CASSPTGWGETQYF
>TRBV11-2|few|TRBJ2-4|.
TGTGCCAGCAGCTTACCCGGGTCAGGCATTCAGTACTTC
CASSLPGSGIQYF
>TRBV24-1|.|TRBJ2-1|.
TGTGCCACCAGTGAATTCAGGGGAGCTGAGCAGTTCTTC
CATSEFRGAEQFF
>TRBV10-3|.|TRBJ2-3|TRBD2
TGTGCCATCAGGACTAGCCCCCCAGATACGCAGTATTTT
CAIRTSPPDTQYF
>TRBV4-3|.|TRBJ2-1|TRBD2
TGCGCCAGCAGCCAAGATGCCGGCCGGACTAGCGGGGGATACAATGAGCAGTTCTTC
CASSQDAGRTSGGYNEQFF
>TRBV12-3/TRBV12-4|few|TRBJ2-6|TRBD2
TGTGCCAGCAGTTTGCGGGGGTCAGGGGCCAACGTCCTGACTTTC
CASSLRGSGANVLTF
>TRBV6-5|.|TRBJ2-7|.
TGTGCCAGCAGTTACCGCCTGAGATCGGCCGAGCAGTACTTC
CASSYRLRSAEQYF
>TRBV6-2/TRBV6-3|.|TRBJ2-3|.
TGTGCCAGCAGTTACCACGCCGCCGGAGGGGCGGGAAATACGCAGTATTTT
CASSYHAAGGAGNTQYF
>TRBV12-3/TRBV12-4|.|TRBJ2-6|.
TGTGCCAGCAGTTTCTCGACAGAAGCATCTGGGGCCAACGTCCTGACTTTC
CASSFSTEASGANVLTF
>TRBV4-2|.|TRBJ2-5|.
TGTGCCAGCAGCCAACCGGAAGGAGCGGGTAGGCAAGAGACCCAGTACTTC
CASSQPEGAGRQETQYF
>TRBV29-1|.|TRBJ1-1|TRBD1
TGCAGCGCTATCCATCCCCGACAGGGGAACACTGAAGCTTTCTTT
CSAIHPRQGNTEAFF
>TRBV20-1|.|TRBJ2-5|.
TGCAGTGCTTGGCTGGGGGAGACCCAGTACTTC
CSAWLGETQYF
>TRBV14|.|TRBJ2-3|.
TGTGCCAGCAGCCACGAAGATACGCAGTATTTT
CASSHEDTQYF
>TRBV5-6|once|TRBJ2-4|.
TGTGCCAGCAGCTTAGGACAAGCGAGGCTACTAGCCAAAAACATTCAGTACTTC
CASSLGQARLLAKNIQYF
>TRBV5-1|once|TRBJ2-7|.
TGCGCCAGCAGCCGTGACAGTATCTCCTACGAGCAGTACTTC
CASSRDSISYEQYF
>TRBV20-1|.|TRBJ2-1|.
TGCAGTGCTAGAGATCTGCCCGGGGTCAGTGAGCAGTTCTTC
CSARDLPGVSEQFF
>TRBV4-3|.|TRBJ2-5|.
TGCGCCAGCAGCCAAGATCTAGAAGCGGGCTCACTTGGGACCCAGTACTTC
CASSQDLEAGSLGTQYF
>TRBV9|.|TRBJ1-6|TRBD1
TGTGCCAGCAGCGCGACATTGGGACAGGGGAGTTCACCCCTCCACTTT
CASSATLGQGSSPLHF
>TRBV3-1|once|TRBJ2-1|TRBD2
TGTGCCAGCAGCCAAGATCCTCTAGCGGGGGGTTACAATGAGCAGTTCTTC
CASSQDPLAGGYNEQFF
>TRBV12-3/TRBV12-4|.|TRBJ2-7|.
TGTGCCAGCAGTTTATTCCCCGACGAGCAGTACTTC
CASSLFPDEQYF
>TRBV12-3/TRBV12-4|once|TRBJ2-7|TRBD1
TGTGCCAGCAGTTTAATCGGCGACAGGGGGAACGGGCAGTACTTC
CASSLIGDRGNGQYF
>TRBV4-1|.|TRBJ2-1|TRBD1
TGCGCCAGCAGCCAAGCCCCGACAGGGGGCAATGAGCAGTTCTTC
CASSQAPTGGNEQFF
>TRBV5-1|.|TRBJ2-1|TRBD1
TGCGCCAGCAGCCAACTACCTTCGACAGGGGTAGTGTACAATGAGCAGTTCTTC
CASSQLPSTGVVYNEQFF
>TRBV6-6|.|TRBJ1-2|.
TGTGCCAGCAGTTCGGACAGATCTAGCTATGGCTACACCTTC
CASSSDRSSYGYTF
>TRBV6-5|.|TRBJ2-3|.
TGTGCCAGCAGTTACGGGGGGTCCAGCACAGATACGCAGTATTTT
CASSYGGSSTDTQYF
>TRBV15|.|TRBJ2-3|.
TGTGCCACCAGCAGACATGGCTCGGGGGTCCCGGATACGCAGTATTTT
CATSRHGSGVPDTQYF
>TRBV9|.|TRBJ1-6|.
TGTGCCAGCAGCCCAGAAGTCCGGGAGGCACCCCTCCACTTT
CASSPEVREAPLHF
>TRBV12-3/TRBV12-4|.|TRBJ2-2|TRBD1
TGTGCCAGCAGTCTCCTTCAGGGGGTCACCGGGGAGCTGTTTTTT
CASSLLQGVTGELFF
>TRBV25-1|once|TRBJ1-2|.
TGTGCCAGCAGTGAATCTGACCTCTATGGCTACACCTTC
CASSESDLYGYTF
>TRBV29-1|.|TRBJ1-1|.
TGCAGCGTTGAAGACGGGGTCACCCTATGGTGGACTGAAGCTTTCTTT
CSVEDGVTLWWTEAFF
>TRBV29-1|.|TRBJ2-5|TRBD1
TGCAGCGTTGAAAAGGGGGCCGGGGAGACCCAGTACTTC
CSVEKGAGETQYF
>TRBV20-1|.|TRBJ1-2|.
TGCAGTGCTCCAGGGGCTGACTATGGCTACACCTTC
CSAPGADYGYTF
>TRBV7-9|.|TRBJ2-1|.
TGTGCCAGCAGCTTGGGGACCGCTAACCACAATGAGCAGTTCTTC
CASSLGTANHNEQFF
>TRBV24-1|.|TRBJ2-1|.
TGTGCCACCAGTGACTCGGGGTCGGGGCAGTTCTTC
CATSDSGSGQFF
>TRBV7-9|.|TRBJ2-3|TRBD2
TGTGCCAGCAGCAGGACTAGCGGGAACACAGATACGCAGTATTTT
CASSRTSGNTDTQYF
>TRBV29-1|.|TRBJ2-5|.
TGCAGCGCCCACGTTGGGGCCCAAGAGACCCAGTACTTC
CSAHVGAQETQYF
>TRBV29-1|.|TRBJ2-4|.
TGCAGCGTCATAGGGAAAAACATTCAGTACTTC
CSVIGKNIQYF
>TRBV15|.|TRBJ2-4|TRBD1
TGTGCCACCAGCAGCTTACAGGGGGAGGCCAAAAACATTCAGTACTTC
CATSSLQGEAKNIQYF
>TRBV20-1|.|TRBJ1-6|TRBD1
TGCAGTGTCTCGACAGGGACCCCTTCACCCCTCCACTTT
CSVSTGTPSPLHF
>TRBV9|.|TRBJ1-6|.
TGTGCCAGCAGCGTGGGGGGTTATAATTCACCCCTCCACTTT
CASSVGGYNSPLHF
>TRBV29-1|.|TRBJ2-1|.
TGCAGCGTGACACCGGGACTGTACAATGAGCAGTTCTTC
CSVTPGLYNEQFF
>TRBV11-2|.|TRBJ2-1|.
TGTGCCAGCAGCTTAGAACCGACCTACAATGAGCAGTTCTTC
CASSLEPTYNEQFF
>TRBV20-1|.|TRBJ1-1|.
TGCAGTGCTAGACTGTCCTCCGCATCCCAAAACACTGAAGCTTTCTTT
CSARLSSASQNTEAFF
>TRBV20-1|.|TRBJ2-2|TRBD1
TGCAGTGCTAGGCGACAGGGCGACACCGGGGAGCTGTTTTTT
CSARRQGDTGELFF
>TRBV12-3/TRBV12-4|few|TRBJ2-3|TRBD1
TGTGCCAGCAGTCTGGGACAGGGGAACACAGATACGCAGTATTTT
CASSLGQGNTDTQYF
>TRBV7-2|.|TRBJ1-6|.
TGTGCCAGCAGCTTACGGGGGGACTATAATTCACCCCTCCACTTT
CASSLRGDYNSPLHF
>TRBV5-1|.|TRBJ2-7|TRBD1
TGCGCCAGCAGCTTGTCCCGGGACAGCCCCTACGAGCAGTACTTC
CASSLSRDSPYEQYF
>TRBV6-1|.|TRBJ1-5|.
TGTGCCAGCAGTGATGGACAGCCCAAAAATCAGCCCCAGCATTTT
CASSDGQPKNQPQHF
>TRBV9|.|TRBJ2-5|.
TGTGCCAGCAGCGTAGAGCGAGGGACCCAGTACTTC
CASSVERGTQYF